The 8 T cell receptor beta chains in this list originate from one sample, sequenced in a study of blood T cells in healthy people across ages (dated by TCRdb to 2015 to 2017). The library came from 5' RACE. The sequencer listed for this sample is Illumina HiSeq 2500. A second about 7 to 12 cycle PCR used a sample-barcoded 5' primer and a J-beta primer mix. TCRdb reworked the public reads: Q25 trimming with fastp, MiXCR clone assembly, productive beta chains retained. Entries that share a CDR3 protein sequence are merged under the most common genes and DNA. Within this sample are approximately 830,000 distinct CDR3 sequences, with 55% to 65% of them counted one time only. The top ten clonotypes cover about a quarter of the sample. The specimen was blood. The receptor source for this set is a young man in good health.

This clonotype has only a few counts. This sequence joins TRBV9 and TRBJ2-6; D remains unclear. CDR1 and CDR2 from the germline V gene are SGDLS and YYNGEE. The V and J ends lost 2 bases and 4 bases respectively, with 10 bases between them. The CDR3 loop spans 15 amino acids. The CDR3 sequence is CASSVTGSGANVLTF. The CDR3 DNA reads TGTGCCAGCAGCGTCACCGGATCAGGGGCCAACGTCCTGACTTTC.

This chain joins TRBV2 and TRBJ2-3, with a tentative D call TRBD1 (6 bases). The CDR3 is 14 residues long. Germline V gives CDR1 SNHLY, CDR2 FYNNEI. Trimming removed 8 bases from V and 4 bases from J, with 16 bases in between. The CDR3 sequence is CASSRDTSPDTQYF. CDR3 in DNA: TGTGCCAGCTCCCGGGACACCTCGCCAGATACGCAGTATTTT.

This chain links TRBV20-1 with TRBJ1-1; the D is unclear. Germline V gene lookup returns CDR1 DFQATT and CDR2 SNEGSKA (reference sequence). This CDR3 is 10 amino acids long. Trimming shortened V by 3 bases and J by 10 bases, and 9 bases separated the two germline ends. The CDR3: CSARGLAAFF. The CDR3 nucleotides are TGCAGTGCTAGGGGTTTAGCAGCTTTCTTT.

Comments on this clonotype: This sequence may be a read error, since a much larger clone differs from it by one base. The chain employs TRBV3-1 and TRBJ2-5; D unresolved. Trimming removed 2 bases at V and 11 bases at J, with 12 bases between. Germline CDR1 is LGHDT and CDR2 is YNNKEL (reference sequence). The CDR3 consists of 12 residues. This CDR3 reads CASSQRRYEQYF. Written as DNA, the CDR3 is TGTGCCAGCAGCCAAAGACGTTATGAGCAGTACTTC.

This clonotype has just a few counts. The rearrangement uses TRBV5-1 and TRBJ2-7; no firm D call. The DNA end is more similar to TRBJ2-5, so the J call may be wrong. CDR1 SGHRS and CDR2 YFSETQ come from the germline V gene. The CDR3 consists of 14 residues. The CDR3 is CASSLALGPETQYF. As DNA, the CDR3 is TGCGCCAGCAGCTTGGCTTTGGGCCCAGAGACCCAGTACTTC.

In this sample, this clonotype turned up once. The chain couples TRBV29-1 to TRBJ2-5; the D gene is possibly TRBD2 (6 bases). The V end lost 3 bases, the J end lost 7 bases, and 9 bases lay between the germline ends. Germline V gives CDR1 SQVTM, CDR2 ANQGSEA. The CDR3 is 11 amino acids. The DNA of the CDR3 is TGCAGCGTTGATAAGGGACTGACCCAGTACTTC. It encodes CSVDKGLTQYF. Using reference TRBV29-1 and TRBJ2-5 for the parts outside the CDR3, the full variable domain is SAVISQKPSRDICQRGTSLTIQCQVDSQVTMMFWYRQQPGQSLTLIATANQGSEATYESGFVIDKFPISRPNLTFSTLTVSNMSPEDSSIYLCSVDKGLTQYFGPGTRLLVL.

The chain uses TRBV5-6 and TRBJ2-5; unclear D gene. The DNA matches TRBJ2-7 better at its end, which makes the J call doubtful. Germline-derived CDR1 and CDR2 are SGHDT and YYEEEE. This CDR3 comprises 16 residues. The CDR3 nucleotides are TGTGCCAGCACTCAAGGGCAGGCCCTATTGGGGTTCGAGCAGTACTTC. Translating gives CASTQGQALLGFEQYF.

The chain couples TRBV28 to TRBJ2-5, with 8 positions matching TRBD2. The length of the CDR3 is 13 residues. The trim removed 6 bases at V and 2 bases at J, leaving 2 bases unmatched. In germline, CDR1 is MDHEN, CDR2 SYDVKM. The chain's CDR3 is CASRSGGQETQYF. The DNA for the CDR3 is TGTGCCAGCAGATCGGGGGGGCAAGAGACCCAGTACTTC.